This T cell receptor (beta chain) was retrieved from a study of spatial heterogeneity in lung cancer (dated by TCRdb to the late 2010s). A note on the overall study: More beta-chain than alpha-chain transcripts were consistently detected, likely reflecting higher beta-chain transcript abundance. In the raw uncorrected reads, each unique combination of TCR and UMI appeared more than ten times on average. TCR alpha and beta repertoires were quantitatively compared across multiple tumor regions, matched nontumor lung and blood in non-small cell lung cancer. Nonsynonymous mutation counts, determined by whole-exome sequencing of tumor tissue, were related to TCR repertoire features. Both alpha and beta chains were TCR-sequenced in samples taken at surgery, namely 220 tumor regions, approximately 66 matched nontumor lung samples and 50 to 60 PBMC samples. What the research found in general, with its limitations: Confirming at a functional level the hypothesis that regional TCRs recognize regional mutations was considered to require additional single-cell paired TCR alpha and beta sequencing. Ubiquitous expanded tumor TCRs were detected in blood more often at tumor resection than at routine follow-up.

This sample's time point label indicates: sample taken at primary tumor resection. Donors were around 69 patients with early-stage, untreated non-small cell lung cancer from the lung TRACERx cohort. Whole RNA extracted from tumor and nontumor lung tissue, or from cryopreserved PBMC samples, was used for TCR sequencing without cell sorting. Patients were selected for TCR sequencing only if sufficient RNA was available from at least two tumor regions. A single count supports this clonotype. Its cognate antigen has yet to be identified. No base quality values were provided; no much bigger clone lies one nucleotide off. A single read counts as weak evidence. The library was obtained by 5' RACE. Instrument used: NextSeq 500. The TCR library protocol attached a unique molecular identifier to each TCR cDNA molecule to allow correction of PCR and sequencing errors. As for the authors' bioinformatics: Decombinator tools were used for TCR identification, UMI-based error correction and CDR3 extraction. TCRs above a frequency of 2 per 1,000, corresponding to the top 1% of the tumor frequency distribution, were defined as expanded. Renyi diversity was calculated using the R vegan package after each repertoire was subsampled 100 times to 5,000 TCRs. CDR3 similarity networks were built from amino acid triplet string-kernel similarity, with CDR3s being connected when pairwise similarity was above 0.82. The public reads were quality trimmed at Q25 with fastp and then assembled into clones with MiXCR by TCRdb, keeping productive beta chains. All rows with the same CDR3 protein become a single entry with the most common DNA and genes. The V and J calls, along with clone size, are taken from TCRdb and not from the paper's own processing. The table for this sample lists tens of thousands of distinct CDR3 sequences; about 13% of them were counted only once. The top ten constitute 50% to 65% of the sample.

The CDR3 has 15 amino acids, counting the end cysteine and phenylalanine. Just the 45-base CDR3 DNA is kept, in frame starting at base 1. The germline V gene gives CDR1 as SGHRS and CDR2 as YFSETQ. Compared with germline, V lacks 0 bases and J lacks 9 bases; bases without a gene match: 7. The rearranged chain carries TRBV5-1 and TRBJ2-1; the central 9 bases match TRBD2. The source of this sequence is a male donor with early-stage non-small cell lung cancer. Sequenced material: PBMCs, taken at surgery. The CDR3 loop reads CASSLDGGRATEQFF. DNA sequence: TGCGCCAGCAGCTTGGATGGCGGGAGGGCCACTGAGCAGTTCTTC. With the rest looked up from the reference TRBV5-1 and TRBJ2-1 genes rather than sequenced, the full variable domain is KAGVTQTPRYLIKTRGQQVTLSCSPISGHRSVSWYQQTPGQGLQFLFEYFSETQRNKGNFPGRFSGRQFSNSRSEMNVSTLELGDSALYLCASSLDGGRATEQFFGPGTRLTVL.